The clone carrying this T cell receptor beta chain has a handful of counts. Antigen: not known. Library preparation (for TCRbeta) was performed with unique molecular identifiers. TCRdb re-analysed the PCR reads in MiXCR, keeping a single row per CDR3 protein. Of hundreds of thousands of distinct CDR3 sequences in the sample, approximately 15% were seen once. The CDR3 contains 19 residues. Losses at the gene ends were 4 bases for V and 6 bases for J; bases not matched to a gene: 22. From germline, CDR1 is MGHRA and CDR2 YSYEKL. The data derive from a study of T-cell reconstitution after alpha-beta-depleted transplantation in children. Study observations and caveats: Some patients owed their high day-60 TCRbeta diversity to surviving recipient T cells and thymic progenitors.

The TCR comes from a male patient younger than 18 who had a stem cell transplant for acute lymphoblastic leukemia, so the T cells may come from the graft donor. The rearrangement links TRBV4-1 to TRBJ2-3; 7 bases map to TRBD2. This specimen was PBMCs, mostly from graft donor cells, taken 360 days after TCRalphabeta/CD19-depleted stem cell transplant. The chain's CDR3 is CASSPTAGPAFQGRDTQYF. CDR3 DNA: TGCGCCAGCAGCCCAACAGCGGGACCTGCGTTTCAAGGGCGGGATACGCAGTATTTT.